A single sample gave rise to the 12 T cell receptor beta chains below, sequenced in a study of T cells in Graves' hyperthyroidism and ophthalmopathy. Amplified TCR beta CDR3 regions came from RNA transcripts. Using the HTBI primer set, a first-round RT-PCR was run on the TCR CDR3. TCRdb recomputed calls from the multiplex PCR reads with MiXCR, one row per CDR3 protein. Of over 250,000 distinct CDR3 sequences listed, more than 15% are singletons. Sequencing was carried out using blood. These receptor sequences come from a woman in her fifties or sixties with Graves' ophthalmopathy.

As concerns this clonotype: A much larger clone sits a single nucleotide away, making a read error possible. V gene TRBV29-1 combines with J gene TRBJ2-1; no clear D gene. CDR1 is SQVTM and CDR2 is ANQGSEA in the germline V gene. This CDR3 has 15 residues. The V end was cut by 5 bases, the J end by 0 bases, with 14 bases between. The CDR3 loop reads CSVMSVYGSYNEQFF. For the CDR3, the DNA is TGCAGCGTTATGTCGGTATACGGCTCCTACAATGAGCAGTTCTTC.

This clonotype has a count of ten or more. A much larger clone differs from this one at a single base, so this may be a read error. The chain carries TRBV7-3 and TRBJ1-2; TRBD1 matches at 7 bases. V shed 4 bases and J 4 bases; nucleotides not matched to a gene: 3. Germline V gene lookup returns CDR1 SGHTA and CDR2 FQGTGA. The CDR3 has 13 residues. The CDR3 bases are TGTGCCAGCAGCTCGGGACAGTTCTATGGCTACACCTTC. This encodes CASSSGQFYGYTF.

This chain links TRBV20-1 with TRBJ2-1, with 13 bases identical to TRBD2. Germline CDR1 reads DFQATT; CDR2 reads SNEGSKA (reference sequence). V lost 6 bases, J lost 3 bases, and 5 bases stayed unmatched. There are 15 residues in the CDR3. The CDR3 reads CSALRLAGGYNEQFF. CDR3 sequence (DNA): TGCAGTGCCCTGAGACTAGCGGGGGGCTACAATGAGCAGTTCTTC.

This clonotype was detected ten times or more. The chain recombines TRBV7-2 with TRBJ2-4, with D tentatively TRBD1 (6 bases). The germline V gene has CDR1 SGHTA and CDR2 FQGNSA. Trimming pared 3 bases from V and 0 bases from J, leaving 12 bases between. The CDR3 totals 16 residues. CDR3 DNA: TGTGCCAGCAGCTTCAGGGGTCAACTAGCCAAAAACATTCAGTACTTC. This encodes CASSFRGQLAKNIQYF.

This clonotype was counted many times. This chain connects TRBV5-1 to TRBJ1-1; D unresolved. CDR3 size: 13 residues. Trimming pared 1 base from V and 5 bases from J, leaving 9 bases between. CDR1 and CDR2 from the germline V gene are SGHRS and YFSETQ. The CDR3 coding sequence is TGCGCCAGCAGCTTGTATTCTGAAACTGAAGCTTTCTTT. This codes for CASSLYSETEAFF.

This clonotype has ten or more counts. The chain couples TRBV7-9 to TRBJ2-7; TRBD2 might be the D (6 bases). Trimming took off 5 bases at V and 3 bases at J, with 17 bases between the two ends. Germline-derived CDR1 and CDR2 are SEHNR and FQNEAQ (reference sequence). This CDR3 contains 15 residues. Here the CDR3 reads CASSPTTGRLYEQYF. CDR3 DNA sequence: TGTGCCAGCAGCCCGACCACTGGGAGGCTCTACGAGCAGTACTTC.

This clonotype was counted many times. J is TRBJ2-1 and V is TRBV5-1, with 7 positions matching TRBD1. This CDR3 spans 13 amino acids. The ends lost 0 bases at V and 13 bases at J; junction bases unmatched: 7. Germline V gives CDR1 SGHRS, CDR2 YFSETQ. The CDR3 spells CASSLGQGGDQFF. In DNA, the CDR3 is TGCGCCAGCAGCTTGGGACAGGGCGGTGACCAGTTCTTC.

A few counts support this clonotype. The V gene is TRBV5-1, the J gene TRBJ1-6, with 8 bases that match TRBD1. The CDR3 covers 14 residues. Germline CDR1 reads SGHRS; CDR2 reads YFSETQ. J lost 6 bases, V lost 3 bases, and 2 bases had no gene match. CDR3 in amino acids: CASSSGTGNSPLHF. The CDR3 coding sequence is TGCGCCAGCAGCTCAGGGACAGGTAATTCACCCCTCCACTTT.

This clonotype has a count of ten or more. The genes are TRBV28 and TRBJ2-7, with no clear D. The ends were cut back, 3 bases at V and 2 bases at J, with 8 bases in the middle. Germline CDR1 and CDR2: MDHEN and SYDVKM. The CDR3 contains 13 residues. The CDR3, as DNA: TGTGCCAGCAGTTTCTCGGCTGCCTACGAGCAGTACTTC. It translates to CASSFSAAYEQYF.

At least ten counts were recorded for this clonotype. The J gene is TRBJ1-5, the V gene TRBV20-1; 7 bases line up with TRBD1. Germline loops: CDR1 DFQATT, CDR2 SNEGSKA (reference sequence). V was clipped by 3 bases and J by 5 bases; unmatched bases: 4. The CDR3 spans 13 residues. Written as DNA, the CDR3 is TGCAGTGCTAGTACCCAGGGGGATCAGCCCCAGCATTTT. As protein: CSASTQGDQPQHF.

This clonotype has at least ten counts. The V call is TRBV2, the J call TRBJ1-1; TRBD1 matches at 10 bases. The ends lost 6 bases at V and 10 bases at J; junction bases unmatched: 5. The V gene's germline CDR1 is SNHLY and CDR2 FYNNEI. The CDR3 has 12 amino acids. The CDR3 sequence: CASRDRGPGAFF. CDR3 DNA: TGTGCCAGCAGAGACAGGGGGCCTGGAGCTTTCTTT.

This clonotype was seen ten or more times. The chain combines TRBV28 with TRBJ1-4; D uncertain. CDR3 length: 15 residues. V was pared by 3 bases and J by 6 bases, with 14 bases between. Germline CDR1 is MDHEN and CDR2 is SYDVKM. The CDR3 sequence is CASSLPRFTDEKLFF. The CDR3 nucleotides are TGTGCCAGCAGTTTGCCGCGGTTTACGGATGAAAAACTGTTTTTT.